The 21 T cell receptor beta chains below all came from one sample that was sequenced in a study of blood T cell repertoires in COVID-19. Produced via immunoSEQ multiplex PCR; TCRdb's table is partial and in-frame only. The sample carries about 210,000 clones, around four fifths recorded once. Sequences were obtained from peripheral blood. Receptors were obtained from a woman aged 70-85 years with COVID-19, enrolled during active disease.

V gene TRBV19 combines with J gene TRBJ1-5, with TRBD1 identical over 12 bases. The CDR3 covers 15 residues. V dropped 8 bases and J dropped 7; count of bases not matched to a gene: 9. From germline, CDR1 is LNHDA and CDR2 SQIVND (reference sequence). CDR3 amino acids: CASSRGQGAKQPQHF. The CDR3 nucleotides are TGTGCCAGTTCCAGGGGACAGGGGGCGAAGCAGCCCCAGCATTTT.

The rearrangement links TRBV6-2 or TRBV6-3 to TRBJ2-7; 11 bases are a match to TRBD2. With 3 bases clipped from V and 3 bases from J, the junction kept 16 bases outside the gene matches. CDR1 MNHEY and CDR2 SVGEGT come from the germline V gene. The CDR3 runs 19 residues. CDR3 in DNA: TGTGCCAGCAGTTATTTCCTTACAATTACTAGCGGGAGTCGCTACGAGCAGTACTTC. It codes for CASSYFLTITSGSRYEQYF.

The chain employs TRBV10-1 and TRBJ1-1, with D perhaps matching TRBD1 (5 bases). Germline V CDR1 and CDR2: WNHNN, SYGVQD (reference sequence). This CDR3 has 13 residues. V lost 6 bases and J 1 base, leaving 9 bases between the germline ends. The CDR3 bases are TGCGCCAGCAGAGGAGGGACGAACACTGAAGCTTTCTTT. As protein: CASRGGTNTEAFF.

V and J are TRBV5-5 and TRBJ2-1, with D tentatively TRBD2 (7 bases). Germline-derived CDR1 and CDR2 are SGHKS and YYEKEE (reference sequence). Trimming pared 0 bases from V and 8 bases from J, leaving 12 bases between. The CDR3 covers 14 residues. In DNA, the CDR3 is TGTGCCAGCAGCTTGGAGGGGGGGCTCTATGAGCAGTTCTTC. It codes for CASSLEGGLYEQFF. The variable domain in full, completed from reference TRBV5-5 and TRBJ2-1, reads DAGVTQSPTHLIKTRGQQVTLRCSPISGHKSVSWYQQVLGQGPQFIFQYYEKEERGRGNFPDRFSARQFPNYSSELNVNALLLGDSALYLCASSLEGGLYEQFFGPGTRLTVL.

CDR3 coding DNA: TGTGCCAGCAGCCCTCGGACAGGGTTATCTGTGAACACTGAAGCTTTCTTT. As protein: CASSPRTGLSVNTEAFF. The chain carries TRBV7-2 and TRBJ1-1, with TRBD1 matching over 8 bases. Germline-derived CDR1 and CDR2 are SGHTA and FQGNSA. The CDR3 has 17 amino acids. The V segment lost 5 bases and the J segment 0 bases; nucleotides outside the gene matches: 11.

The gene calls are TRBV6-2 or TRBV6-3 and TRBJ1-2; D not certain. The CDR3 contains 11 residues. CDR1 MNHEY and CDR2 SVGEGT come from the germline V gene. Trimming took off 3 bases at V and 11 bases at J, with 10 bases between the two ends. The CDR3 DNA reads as TGTGCCAGCAGTTATGGCTCCAGTTACACCTTC. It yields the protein CASSYGSSYTF.

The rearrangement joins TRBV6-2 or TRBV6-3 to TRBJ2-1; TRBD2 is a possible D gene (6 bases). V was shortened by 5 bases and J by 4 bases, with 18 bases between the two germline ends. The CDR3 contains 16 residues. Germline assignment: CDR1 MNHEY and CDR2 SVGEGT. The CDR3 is CASSDRLAVFYNEQFF. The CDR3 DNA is TGTGCCAGCAGTGACAGATTAGCGGTTTTTTACAATGAGCAGTTCTTC.

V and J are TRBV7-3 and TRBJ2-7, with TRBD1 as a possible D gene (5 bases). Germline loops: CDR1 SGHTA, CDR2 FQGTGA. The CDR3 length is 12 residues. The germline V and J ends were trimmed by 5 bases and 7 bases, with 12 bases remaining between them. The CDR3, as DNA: TGTGCCAGCAGCCCCCAGGGTGGGGAGCAGTACTTC. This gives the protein CASSPQGGEQYF. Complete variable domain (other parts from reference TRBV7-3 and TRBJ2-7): GAGVSQTPSNKVTEKGKYVELRCDPISGHTALYWYRQSLGQGPEFLIYFQGTGAADDSGLPNDRFFAVRPEGSVSTLKIQRTERGDSAVYLCASSPQGGEQYFGPGTRLTVT.

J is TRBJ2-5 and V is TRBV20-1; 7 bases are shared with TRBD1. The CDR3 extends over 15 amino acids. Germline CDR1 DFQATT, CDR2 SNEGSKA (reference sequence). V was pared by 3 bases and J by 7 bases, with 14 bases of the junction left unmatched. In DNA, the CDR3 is TGCAGTGCTAGTGTGGTTTCGACAGGGTTGGGGACCCAGTACTTC. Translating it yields CSASVVSTGLGTQYF.

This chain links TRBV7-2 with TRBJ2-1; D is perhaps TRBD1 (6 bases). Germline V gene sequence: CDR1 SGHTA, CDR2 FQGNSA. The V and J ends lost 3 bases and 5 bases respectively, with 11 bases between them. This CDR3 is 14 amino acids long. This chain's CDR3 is CASSFDNRDNEQFF. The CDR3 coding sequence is TGTGCCAGCAGCTTTGATAACAGGGACAATGAGCAGTTCTTC.

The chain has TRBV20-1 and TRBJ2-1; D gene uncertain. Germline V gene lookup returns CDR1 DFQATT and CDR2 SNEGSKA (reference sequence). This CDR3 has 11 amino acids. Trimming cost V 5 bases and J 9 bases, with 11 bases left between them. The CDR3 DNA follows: TGCAGTGCTCCCCAAGAGAGTGAGCAGTTCTTC. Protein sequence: CSAPQESEQFF.

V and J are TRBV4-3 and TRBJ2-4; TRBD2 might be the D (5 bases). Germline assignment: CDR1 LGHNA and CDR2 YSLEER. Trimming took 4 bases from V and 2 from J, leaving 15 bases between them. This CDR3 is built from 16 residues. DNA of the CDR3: TGCGCCAGCAGCCCCACTGACGGGGTCACCAAAAACATTCAGTACTTC. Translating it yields CASSPTDGVTKNIQYF.

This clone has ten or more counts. The CDR3 DNA reads TGTGCCAGCAGGAAAAGGACAGATGGGGATGATCAGCCCCAGCATTTT. Translating gives CASRKRTDGDDQPQHF. The chain employs TRBV6-6 and TRBJ1-5; the D gene is possibly TRBD1 (6 bases). Germline lookup yields CDR1 MNHNY and CDR2 SVGAGI (reference sequence). The V gene lost 6 bases and the J gene lost 5 bases, with 20 bases spanning the gap. This CDR3 has 16 amino acids.

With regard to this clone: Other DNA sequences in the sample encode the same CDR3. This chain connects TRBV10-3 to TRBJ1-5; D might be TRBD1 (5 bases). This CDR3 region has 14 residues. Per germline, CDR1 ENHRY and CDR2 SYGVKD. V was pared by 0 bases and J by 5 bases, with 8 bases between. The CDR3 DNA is TGTGCCATCAGTGAGTCGGGAGGGGATCAGCCCCAGCATTTT. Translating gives CAISESGGDQPQHF.

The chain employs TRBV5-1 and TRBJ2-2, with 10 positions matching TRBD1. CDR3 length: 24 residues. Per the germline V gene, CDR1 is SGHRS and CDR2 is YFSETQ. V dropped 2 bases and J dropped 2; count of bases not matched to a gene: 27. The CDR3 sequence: CASSFNWGGQGGHSSPTNTGELFF. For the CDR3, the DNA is TGCGCCAGCAGCTTTAACTGGGGAGGACAGGGGGGTCACAGCTCCCCAACCAACACCGGGGAGCTGTTTTTT.

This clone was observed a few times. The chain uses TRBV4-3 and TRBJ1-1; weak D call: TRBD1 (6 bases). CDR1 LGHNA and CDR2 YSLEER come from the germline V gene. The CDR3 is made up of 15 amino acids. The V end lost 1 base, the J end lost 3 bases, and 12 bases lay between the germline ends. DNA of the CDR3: TGCGCCAGCAGCCAAGCAGGTGGACAGTACACTGAAGCTTTCTTT. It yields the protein CASSQAGGQYTEAFF.

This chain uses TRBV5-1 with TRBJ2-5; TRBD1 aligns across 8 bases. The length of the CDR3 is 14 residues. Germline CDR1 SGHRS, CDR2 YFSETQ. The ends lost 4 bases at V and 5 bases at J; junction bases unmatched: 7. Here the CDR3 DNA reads TGCGCCAGCAGCCCGAGGACAGGGTCGGAGACCCAGTACTTC. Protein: CASSPRTGSETQYF.

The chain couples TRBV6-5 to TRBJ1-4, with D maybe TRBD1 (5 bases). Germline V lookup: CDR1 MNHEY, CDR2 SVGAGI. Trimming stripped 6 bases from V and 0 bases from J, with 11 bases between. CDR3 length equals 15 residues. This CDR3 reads CASSRTTATNEKLFF. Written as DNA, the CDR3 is TGTGCCAGCAGCCGCACGACAGCAACTAATGAAAAACTGTTTTTT.

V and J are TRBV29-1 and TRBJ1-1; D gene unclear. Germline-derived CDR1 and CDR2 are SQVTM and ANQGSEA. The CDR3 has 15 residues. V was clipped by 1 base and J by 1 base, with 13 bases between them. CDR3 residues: CSVEGPRTRNTEAFF. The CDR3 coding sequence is TGCAGCGTTGAAGGCCCAAGAACTAGGAACACTGAAGCTTTCTTT.

DNA of the CDR3: TGTGCCAGCAGCTTAAACGCAGGGAATTCACCCCTCCACTTT. It specifies CASSLNAGNSPLHF. The rearrangement links TRBV7-3 to TRBJ1-6, with TRBD1 as a possible D gene (5 bases). Germline loops: CDR1 SGHTA, CDR2 FQGTGA. V was clipped by 1 base and J by 7 bases, with 8 bases between them. This CDR3 contains 14 residues.

The CDR3 nucleotides read TGTGCCAGCAGCTTAACGCAGGCCCAAGGCTACACCTTC. This encodes CASSLTQAQGYTF. The chain joins TRBV11-2 to TRBJ1-2; no firm D call. The CDR3 is 13 residues long. Looked up from germline, CDR1 is SGHAT and CDR2 is FQNNGV. V was shortened by 2 bases and J by 8 bases, with 12 bases between the two germline ends.